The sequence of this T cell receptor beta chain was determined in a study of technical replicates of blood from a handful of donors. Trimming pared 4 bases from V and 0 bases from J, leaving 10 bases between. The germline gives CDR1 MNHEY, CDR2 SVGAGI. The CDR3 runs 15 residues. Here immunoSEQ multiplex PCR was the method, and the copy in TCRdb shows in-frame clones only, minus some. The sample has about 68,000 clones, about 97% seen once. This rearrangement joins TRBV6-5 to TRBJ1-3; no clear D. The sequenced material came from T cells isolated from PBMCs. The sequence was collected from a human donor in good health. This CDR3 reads CASSFFGSSGNTIYF. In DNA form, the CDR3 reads TGTGCCAGCAGTTTTTTCGGGAGCTCTGGAAACACCATATATTTT.